This T cell receptor beta chain was sequenced during a study of blood T cell repertoires in COVID-19. Turning to the study itself: Samples of COVID-19 (acute and convalescent) were obtained from the United States, Italy and Spain. The cDNA or gDNA used as material had been derived from T cells, B-cell-depleted T cells, or PBMCs.

TCRdb keeps only in-frame clones here, not all; method: immunoSEQ multiplex PCR. The sample has 250,000 or so clones; roughly 81% are singletons. Germline values: CDR1 MNHEY, CDR2 SVGAGI. The ends lost 6 bases at V and 4 bases at J; junction bases unmatched: 6. The CDR3 is 14 residues long. The participants were between roughly 18 and 89 years old and came from 24 US areas. No more than 2 weeks before study entry, exposed participants had met a case of COVID-19. The rearrangement uses TRBV6-5 and TRBJ1-3, with 7 nucleotides matching TRBD1. The sequencing input was PBMCs or T cells enriched from blood (not recorded which). The source of this sequence is a woman in her 50s who had been exposed to COVID-19. The CDR3 reads CASRPRGFGNTIYF. The CDR3 DNA sequence: TGTGCCAGCAGGCCCAGGGGGTTCGGAAACACCATATATTTT.